These 2 T cell receptor beta chains came from one sample sequenced in a study of radiotherapy plus CTLA-4 blockade in lung cancer (dated by TCRdb to the late 2010s). The library was prepared using the immunoSEQ multiplex PCR assay. In its TCRdb copy, this immuneACCESS table keeps in-frame sequences only and misses some clones. Where compared with another copy, unresolved V genes explain less than half of these, and the others have no known cause. The table for this sample lists fewer than 45,000 clones; roughly 85% of them were counted only once. The leading ten clones occupy 5.5% to 7% of the sample. The specimen comprised peripheral blood, sampled from a patient treated with radiotherapy plus ipilimumab. These receptor sequences come from a human donor with non-small cell lung cancer who had stable disease on radiotherapy plus ipilimumab.

J is TRBJ2-7 and V is TRBV14; D remains ambiguous. CDR1 is SGHDN, CDR2 FVKESK, per germline. The CDR3 length is 14 residues. The germline V and J ends were trimmed by 0 bases and 10 bases, with 16 bases remaining between them. In nucleotides, the CDR3 is TGTGCCAGCAGCCAAGATCTCTGGCGGCAAGATCAGTACTTC. As protein: CASSQDLWRQDQYF.

V usage is TRBV14 and J usage is TRBJ2-7, with D possibly TRBD2 on 5 matching bases. The length of the CDR3 is 13 residues. CDR1 is SGHDN, CDR2 FVKESK, per germline. V lost 4 bases and J lost 6, with 13 bases in between. For the CDR3, the DNA is TGTGCCAGCAGCCCCGGGGTCTCTCGCGAGCAGTACTTC. Its translation: CASSPGVSREQYF.